These T cell receptor beta chains were read from a single sample in a study of T cells in Graves' hyperthyroidism and ophthalmopathy. TCRdb re-derived calls from the multiplex PCR reads in MiXCR, one entry per CDR3 protein. The sample carries approximately 520,000 distinct CDR3 sequences, less than 25% recorded once. What was sequenced was blood. The receptors here all came from a man in his late teens or twenties with Graves' hyperthyroidism. CDR3s include the opening cysteine and the closing phenylalanine or tryptophan. The listing skips clone size in some rows; elsewhere it reads once, few, many or a size class.

clone_size	cdr3_length	v_call	j_call	cdr3_aa
few	17	TRBV29-1	TRBJ2-7	CSVEVPGGAGRIYEQYF
many	15	TRBV15	TRBJ2-5	CATSRDRTGGETQYF
.	15	TRBV11-2	TRBJ2-7	CASTPRTRGQYEQYF
many	13	TRBV11-2	TRBJ2-7	CASSSAGGHEQYF
.	13	TRBV30	TRBJ1-1	CAWSLELNTEAFF
many	17	TRBV15	TRBJ1-2	CATSRQGTFKEYYGYTF
many	14	TRBV19	TRBJ1-1	CASKRYEGRPEAFF
.	14	TRBV12-3/TRBV12-4	TRBJ1-6	CASGFRGRDSPLHF
few	15	TRBV5-1	TRBJ1-2	CASSFRGGERYGYTF
many	13	TRBV7-2	TRBJ1-1	CASSFSEGTEAFF
many	13	TRBV29-1	TRBJ1-5	CSVGWASGQPQHF
.	14	TRBV18	TRBJ2-2	CASSPLAVQMELFF
many	14	TRBV2	TRBJ1-3	CASSEFSPRNTIYF
many	14	TRBV12-3/TRBV12-4	TRBJ1-1	CASSHQGYYAEAFF
many	15	TRBV24-1	TRBJ1-2	CATSDEQGGNYGYTF
many	16	TRBV27	TRBJ2-2	CASSLVPRPNTGELFF
many	13	TRBV11-1	TRBJ2-2	CASSFGGAGELFF
many	12	TRBV5-1	TRBJ2-7	CASSLEVGEQYF